These 27 T cell receptor beta chains were sequenced from one sample in a study of cytomegalovirus exposure and HLA in healthy donors. In the PCR, 60 Vbeta and 13 Jbeta primers were used. Method: immunoSEQ multiplex PCR; TCRdb's copy keeps in-frame clones and lacks some. The sample records more than 150,000 clones, 70% to 80% being singletons. The sequenced material came from PBMCs. These TCRs come from a man between 18 and 29 years old in good health and CMV-seronegative.

This sequence joins TRBV7-2 and TRBJ2-7; 9 bases map to TRBD2. Germline assignment: CDR1 SGHTA and CDR2 FQGNSA. V was pared by 4 bases and J by 1 base, with 8 bases of the junction left unmatched. The CDR3 is made up of 16 amino acids. CDR3 nucleotides: TGTGCCAGCAGCTCCGGTAATAGCGGGAGATCCTACGAGCAGTACTTC. This encodes CASSSGNSGRSYEQYF.

The chain recombines TRBV6-5 with TRBJ2-1, with TRBD2 as a possible D gene (6 bases). The CDR3 totals 13 residues. Germline values: CDR1 MNHEY, CDR2 SVGAGI. Trimming pared 4 bases from V and 9 bases from J, leaving 13 bases between. The CDR3 reads CASSFELGGEQFF. As DNA, the CDR3 is TGTGCCAGCAGTTTTGAACTCGGGGGTGAGCAGTTCTTC.

The chain uses TRBV6-1 and TRBJ2-5; possible D gene TRBD2, 6 bases. The CDR3 totals 14 residues. V lost 4 bases and J 4 bases, leaving 13 bases between the germline ends. The germline V gene encodes CDR1 MNHNS and CDR2 SASEGT. CDR3 sequence: CASSVGLTRETQYF. The CDR3 DNA reads as TGTGCCAGCAGTGTAGGTCTGACTAGAGAGACCCAGTACTTC.

This chain connects TRBV10-3 to TRBJ2-1; 8 bases line up with TRBD1. CDR3 length: 14 residues. J gave up 6 bases and V 6 bases, and 7 bases lay outside the gene matches. Germline CDR1 is ENHRY and CDR2 is SYGVKD. CDR3 loop: CAIRGFGTGNEQFF. In DNA, the CDR3 is TGTGCCATCAGGGGGTTCGGGACAGGCAATGAGCAGTTCTTC.

This clone showed up just once. The chain is built from TRBV30 and TRBJ2-5; 12 bases fit TRBD2. CDR3 length: 16 amino acids. V lost 1 base and J lost 0; bases outside the gene matches: 3. Per germline, CDR1 GTSNPN and CDR2 SVGIG (reference sequence). CDR3 loop: CAWSAGLAGNQETQYF. CDR3 bases: TGTGCCTGGAGTGCCGGACTAGCGGGGAACCAAGAGACCCAGTACTTC.

The V gene is TRBV11-2, the J gene TRBJ2-1, with 8 positions matching TRBD2. V shed 5 bases and J 7 bases; nucleotides not matched to a gene: 10. From germline, CDR1 is SGHAT and CDR2 FQNNGV. The CDR3 runs to 15 residues. This CDR3 reads CASSLFREGQNEQFF. The CDR3 DNA is TGTGCCAGCAGCCTTTTCCGGGAGGGCCAAAATGAGCAGTTCTTC.

Written as DNA, the CDR3 is TGTGCCAGCAGTACCCCGACCCCGAACCGGGGAAAACTGTTTTTT. The encoded protein is CASSTPTPNRGKLFF. V and J are TRBV28 and TRBJ1-4; D ambiguous. Trimming took 5 bases from V and 10 from J, leaving 20 bases between them. This CDR3 contains 15 residues. Per germline, CDR1 MDHEN and CDR2 SYDVKM.

This clone turned up a few times. This chain links TRBV5-1 with TRBJ1-2, with a tentative D call TRBD1 (6 bases). In germline, CDR1 is SGHRS, CDR2 YFSETQ. The germline V and J ends were trimmed by 4 bases and 4 bases, with 8 bases remaining between them. This CDR3 has 12 amino acids. CDR3 residues: CASSTQGYGYTF. CDR3 coding DNA: TGCGCCAGCAGCACACAGGGCTATGGCTACACCTTC.

The V call is TRBV9, the J call TRBJ1-2, with TRBD1 identical over 9 bases. CDR1 and CDR2 (germline): SGDLS, YYNGEE. V lost 4 bases to trimming and J lost 4 bases; unmatched junction nucleotides: 14. This CDR3 spans 17 amino acids. As DNA, the CDR3 is TGTGCCAGCAGCCCCACCGGGACAGGGAAACTGACCTATGGCTACACCTTC. It specifies CASSPTGTGKLTYGYTF. Looking up the rest from reference TRBV9 and TRBJ1-2 gives the full variable domain: DSGVTQTPKHLITATGQRVTLRCSPRSGDLSVYWYQQSLDQGLQFLIQYYNGEERAKGNILERFSAQQFPDLHSELNLSSLELGDSALYFCASSPTGTGKLTYGYTFGSGTRLTVV.

The chain carries TRBV30 and TRBJ1-5; 7 bases are shared with TRBD1. The CDR3 runs 15 residues. Germline V gene lookup returns CDR1 GTSNPN and CDR2 SVGIG (reference sequence). J was trimmed by 0 bases and V by 3 bases; bases with no gene match: 5. The CDR3 loop reads CAWSDQGVSNQPQHF. DNA of the CDR3: TGTGCCTGGAGCGACCAGGGGGTTAGCAATCAGCCCCAGCATTTT.

V usage is TRBV4-2 and J usage is TRBJ1-4; 7 bases are a match to TRBD1. Germline CDR1 and CDR2: LGHNA and YNFKEQ. CDR3 length equals 15 residues. Germline trimming cut 3 bases from V and 5 bases from J; bases unmatched to any gene: 6. CDR3: CASSHRGSLNEKLFF. CDR3 nucleotides: TGTGCCAGCAGCCACAGGGGGTCCCTGAATGAAAAACTGTTTTTT.

V usage is TRBV5-1 and J usage is TRBJ2-1, with 9 bases matching TRBD2. The CDR3 extends over 15 amino acids. Germline lookup yields CDR1 SGHRS and CDR2 YFSETQ. J lost 7 bases, V lost 2 bases, and 7 bases had no gene match. The CDR3 region is CASSFPSGIRNEQFF. CDR3 sequence (DNA): TGCGCCAGCAGCTTTCCTAGCGGGATTCGAAATGAGCAGTTCTTC.

The V and J genes are TRBV6-5 and TRBJ2-6; D is ambiguous. This CDR3 comprises 14 residues. CDR1 and CDR2 (germline): MNHEY, SVGAGI. Trimming left V 10 bases short and J 6 bases short, with 16 bases between. The CDR3 nucleotides read TGTGCCACCTCCCGGGTTAAAACGGCCAACGTCCTGACTTTC. Its protein is CATSRVKTANVLTF.

This chain uses TRBV9 with TRBJ1-2; D is perhaps TRBD1 (5 bases). The CDR3 runs 17 residues. V was cut by 1 base and J by 7 bases, with 23 bases left in between. The V gene's germline CDR1 is SGDLS and CDR2 YYNGEE. CDR3 sequence reads: CASSVRQSPLLSSGYTF. The CDR3 region has the DNA TGTGCCAGCAGCGTACGACAGAGCCCGCTACTATCGAGTGGCTACACCTTC. The full variable domain, rest sourced from reference TRBV9 and TRBJ1-2, is DSGVTQTPKHLITATGQRVTLRCSPRSGDLSVYWYQQSLDQGLQFLIQYYNGEERAKGNILERFSAQQFPDLHSELNLSSLELGDSALYFCASSVRQSPLLSSGYTFGSGTRLTVV.

The chain recombines TRBV7-8 with TRBJ1-2; TRBD1 is a possible D gene (6 bases). CDR3 length: 15 amino acids. Germline CDR1 and CDR2: SGHVS and FQNEAQ. The ends were cut back, 4 bases at V and 7 bases at J, with 19 bases in the middle. CDR3 amino acids: CASSSRQGWGSGYTF. CDR3 sequence (DNA): TGTGCCAGCAGCTCACGTCAGGGGTGGGGGTCTGGCTACACCTTC. Together with reference TRBV7-8 and TRBJ1-2, the CDR3 gives the full variable domain: GAGVSQSPRYKVAKRGQDVALRCDPISGHVSLFWYQQALGQGPEFLTYFQNEAQLDKSGLPSDRFFAERPEGSVSTLKIQRTQQEDSAVYLCASSSRQGWGSGYTFGSGTRLTVV.

This clone was observed a single time. This sequence joins TRBV6-1 and TRBJ2-4; D remains ambiguous. Germline V gene lookup returns CDR1 MNHNS and CDR2 SASEGT. V gave up 1 base and J gave up 0 bases, with 13 bases separating them. The CDR3 length is 17 residues. The CDR3 reads CASSEDNLPLAKNIQYF. CDR3 coding DNA: TGTGCCAGCAGTGAAGATAACTTACCCCTAGCCAAAAACATTCAGTACTTC.

CDR3 residues: CASSQDGRGSGGYTF. For the CDR3, the DNA is TGTGCCAGCAGCCAAGATGGAAGGGGCTCGGGTGGCTACACCTTC. The rearrangement joins TRBV4-2 to TRBJ1-2; maybe TRBD1 (5 bases). Germline V gives CDR1 LGHNA, CDR2 YNFKEQ. The CDR3 extends over 15 amino acids. The V gene lost 0 bases and the J gene lost 7 bases, with 15 bases spanning the gap.

This chain connects TRBV9 to TRBJ2-5; 10 nucleotides line up with TRBD2. This CDR3 region has 16 residues. Looked up from germline, CDR1 is SGDLS and CDR2 is YYNGEE. V lost 0 bases to trimming and J lost 5 bases; unmatched junction nucleotides: 7. The CDR3 is CASSVDIAGGQETQYF. The CDR3 coding sequence is TGTGCCAGCAGCGTAGATATAGCGGGAGGCCAGGAGACCCAGTACTTC.

This clone came up a few times. CDR3 DNA sequence: TGTGCCAGCACGAACAACCGGGTGAACACCGGGGAGCTGTTTTTT. It specifies CASTNNRVNTGELFF. The rearrangement uses TRBV2 and TRBJ2-2, with D hard to call. The CDR3 is 15 residues long. Looked up from germline, CDR1 is SNHLY and CDR2 is FYNNEI. V was shortened by 7 bases and J by 1 base, with 13 bases between the two germline ends.

The chain links TRBV5-4 to TRBJ2-2, with 10 bases matching TRBD2. CDR3 length: 15 amino acids. With 4 bases clipped from V and 6 bases from J, the junction kept 6 bases outside the gene matches. Germline CDR1 reads SGHNT; CDR2 reads YYREEE (reference sequence). The CDR3 loop reads CASSRDSGRSGELFF. CDR3 bases: TGTGCCAGCAGCCGAGATAGCGGGAGGTCCGGGGAGCTGTTTTTT.

This rearrangement joins TRBV2 to TRBJ1-2; a weak D match, TRBD1 (5 bases). The germline gives CDR1 SNHLY, CDR2 FYNNEI. The CDR3 loop spans 12 amino acids. The V end lost 4 bases, the J end lost 2 bases, and 5 bases lay between the germline ends. The CDR3 loop reads CASSGTNYGYTF. CDR3 in DNA: TGTGCCAGCAGTGGGACAAACTATGGCTACACCTTC.

This sequence joins TRBV4-3 and TRBJ2-1; no clear D. Looked up from germline, CDR1 is LGHNA and CDR2 is YSLEER. The CDR3 runs 12 residues. V was cut by 5 bases and J by 9 bases, with 11 bases left in between. CDR3 sequence (DNA): TGCGCCAGCAGCTACAGCTCTGGTGAGCAGTTCTTC. Protein product: CASSYSSGEQFF.

V gene TRBV10-3 combines with J gene TRBJ2-5; D is ambiguous. Germline V CDR1 and CDR2: ENHRY, SYGVKD. V dropped 3 bases and J dropped 1 base, with 12 bases sitting between them. The CDR3 contains 15 residues. CDR3 region: CAISDSNTVQETQYF. As DNA, the CDR3 is TGTGCCATCAGTGATTCGAACACCGTCCAAGAGACCCAGTACTTC.

The chain has TRBV1 and TRBJ2-7; the table's TRBD2 call for D was not verified on the DNA. TRBV1 is described as a pseudogene. This CDR3 contains 20 residues. This CDR3 is CTSSQDGGLAEGPPSYEQYF. As DNA, the CDR3 is TGCACCAGCAGCCAAGATGGGGGACTAGCGGAGGGCCCGCCCTCCTACGAGCAGTACTTC.

This clone has more than one count but fewer than ten. The V gene is TRBV9, the J gene TRBJ2-3; 9 bases line up with TRBD2. From germline, CDR1 is SGDLS and CDR2 YYNGEE. Trimming took 0 bases from V and 5 from J; bases not matched to a gene: 10. The CDR3 is made up of 17 amino acids. The CDR3 spells CASSVGVLAGIKDTQYF. The DNA of the CDR3 is TGTGCCAGCAGCGTAGGGGTTCTAGCGGGGATCAAAGATACGCAGTATTTT.

CDR3 residues: CASSIGASYQPQHF. The CDR3, as DNA: TGTGCCAGTAGTATTGGGGCCAGCTATCAGCCCCAGCATTTT. V gene TRBV19 combines with J gene TRBJ1-5; tentatively, D is TRBD1 (5 bases). Germline CDR1 is LNHDA and CDR2 is SQIVND (reference sequence). Trimming removed 3 bases from V and 5 bases from J, with 11 bases in between. This CDR3 has 14 amino acids.

The V gene is TRBV27, the J gene TRBJ2-3, with a possible D match to TRBD2 (6 bases). Trimming cost V 4 bases and J 0 bases, with 14 bases left between them. CDR1 is MNHEY and CDR2 is SMNVEV in the germline V gene (reference sequence). The CDR3 length is 16 residues. The CDR3 loop reads CASSSIGGTSTDTQYF. The CDR3, as DNA: TGTGCCAGCAGTTCAATTGGGGGGACTAGCACAGATACGCAGTATTTT.